Listed below are T cell receptor beta chains from one sample, sequenced in a study of technical replicates of blood from a handful of donors. Generated by immunoSEQ multiplex PCR, the TCRdb table keeps only in-frame clones and is missing some. The repertoire holds about 78,000 clones, with approximately 93% as singletons. Specimen: T cells isolated from PBMCs. These receptors all come from a human donor in good health. Each CDR3 is given with its conserved first and last residue. The order of the fields is V gene, clone size, D gene, J gene, CDR3 protein, CDR3 DNA. A D gene is named only where the DNA matches it firmly. Size tells how often a clone was seen (once, few, many) or the class of an expanded clone, and some rows leave it out.

V: TRBV7-2; size: NA; D: NA; J: TRBJ1-1; CDR3: CASSLDFSTEAFF; DNA: TGTGCCAGCAGCTTAGACTTTAGCACTGAAGCTTTCTTT
V: TRBV6-5; size: once; D: NA; J: TRBJ2-7; CDR3: CASGASSYEQYF; DNA: TGTGCCAGCGGAGCGAGCTCCTACGAGCAGTACTTC
V: TRBV11-2; size: NA; D: NA; J: TRBJ2-7; CDR3: CASRTGHIYEQYF; DNA: TGTGCCAGCAGGACCGGACATATCTACGAGCAGTACTTC
V: TRBV19; size: NA; D: TRBD2; J: TRBJ2-7; CDR3: CASSISSGSVNYEQYF; DNA: TGTGCCAGTAGTATATCTAGCGGGAGTGTCAACTACGAGCAGTACTTC
V: TRBV20-1; size: once; D: NA; J: TRBJ1-2; CDR3: CSAKPGEGYTF; DNA: TGCAGTGCTAAGCCAGGGGAGGGCTACACCTTC
V: TRBV19; size: NA; D: NA; J: TRBJ2-7; CDR3: CASSILLGLEQYF; DNA: TGTGCCAGTAGTATACTTTTGGGACTCGAGCAGTACTTC
V: TRBV9; size: NA; D: TRBD2; J: TRBJ2-3; CDR3: CASSPPGSGRSNTQYF; DNA: TGTGCCAGCAGCCCCCCTGGGAGCGGGAGGTCGAATACGCAGTATTTT
V: TRBV18; size: NA; D: TRBD1; J: TRBJ1-4; CDR3: CASSPTGGLEKLFF; DNA: TGTGCCAGCTCACCGACAGGGGGTCTTGAAAAACTGTTTTTT
V: TRBV9; size: NA; D: NA; J: TRBJ1-3; CDR3: CASSLVQGGTGNTIYF; DNA: TGTGCCAGCAGCCTTGTCCAGGGAGGAACTGGAAACACCATATATTTT
V: TRBV6-5; size: NA; D: TRBD2; J: TRBJ2-2; CDR3: CASSYLAGTGELFF; DNA: TGTGCCAGCAGTTATCTAGCGGGCACCGGGGAGCTGTTTTTT
V: TRBV30; size: NA; D: TRBD1; J: TRBJ1-1; CDR3: CAWSGIGGAGNTEAFF; DNA: TGTGCCTGGAGTGGTATAGGGGGCGCAGGGAACACTGAAGCTTTCTTT
V: TRBV30; size: NA; D: TRBD2; J: TRBJ2-7; CDR3: CAWSLGLAGGDEQYF; DNA: TGTGCCTGGAGTCTCGGGCTAGCGGGAGGTGATGAGCAGTACTTC
V: TRBV7-3; size: NA; D: TRBD2; J: TRBJ2-1; CDR3: CASSLGPRTSGRGLHEQFF; DNA: TGTGCCAGCAGCTTAGGTCCCAGGACTAGCGGGAGGGGACTACATGAGCAGTTCTTC
V: TRBV6-5; size: NA; D: NA; J: TRBJ2-7; CDR3: CASSYEDSSYEQYF; DNA: TGTGCCAGCAGTTACGAGGACAGTTCCTACGAGCAGTACTTC
V: TRBV25-1; size: NA; D: TRBD1; J: TRBJ2-6; CDR3: CASSWDRPSGANVLTF; DNA: TGTGCCAGCAGTTGGGACAGGCCTTCTGGGGCCAACGTCCTGACTTTC
V: TRBV7-3; size: NA; D: NA; J: TRBJ2-1; CDR3: CASSLEWSSYNEQFF; DNA: TGTGCCAGCAGCTTAGAGTGGAGCTCCTACAATGAGCAGTTCTTC
V: TRBV2; size: NA; D: TRBD2; J: TRBJ2-7; CDR3: CASSEDTSGRNEQYF; DNA: TGTGCCAGCAGTGAAGATACTAGCGGGAGGAACGAGCAGTACTTC
V: TRBV4-2; size: NA; D: NA; J: TRBJ1-1; CDR3: CASSPREGYTEAFF; DNA: TGTGCCAGCAGCCCCCGGGAGGGGTACACTGAAGCTTTCTTT
V: TRBV7-2; size: once; D: TRBD2; J: TRBJ2-7; CDR3: CASSLGWEGFYEQYF; DNA: TGTGCCAGCAGCTTAGGGTGGGAGGGCTTCTACGAGCAGTACTTC
V: TRBV5-1; size: NA; D: NA; J: TRBJ2-7; CDR3: CASTQGYEQYF; DNA: TGCGCCAGCACTCAGGGTTACGAGCAGTACTTC
V: TRBV9; size: NA; D: NA; J: TRBJ2-3; CDR3: CASSVVDGGSSTDTQYF; DNA: TGTGCCAGCAGCGTAGTCGATGGGGGCTCTAGCACAGATACGCAGTATTTT
V: TRBV28; size: NA; D: NA; J: TRBJ1-1; CDR3: CASRPLQGNTEAFF; DNA: TGTGCCAGCAGACCCTTACAGGGGAACACTGAAGCTTTCTTT
V: TRBV27; size: NA; D: NA; J: TRBJ2-6; CDR3: CASSLGTGANVLTF; DNA: TGTGCCAGCAGTTTAGGGACAGGGGCCAACGTCCTGACTTTC
V: TRBV6-1; size: once; D: TRBD1; J: TRBJ1-5; CDR3: CASSARQGHSSNQPQHF; DNA: TGTGCCAGCAGTGCCCGACAGGGCCATAGTAGCAATCAGCCCCAGCATTTT
V: TRBV13; size: NA; D: NA; J: TRBJ1-2; CDR3: CASSLDRSQVDGYTF; DNA: TGTGCCAGCAGCTTAGACCGGTCCCAAGTTGATGGCTACACCTTC
V: TRBV4-3; size: NA; D: TRBD2; J: TRBJ2-1; CDR3: CASSQAPTSGRAYEQFF; DNA: TGCGCCAGCAGCCAAGCCCCGACTAGCGGGAGGGCGTATGAGCAGTTCTTC
V: TRBV7-9; size: NA; D: TRBD2; J: TRBJ2-7; CDR3: CASSDRRLADLEQYF; DNA: TGTGCCAGCAGCGACCGTAGGCTAGCGGATCTCGAGCAGTACTTC
V: TRBV7-2; size: NA; D: NA; J: TRBJ1-5; CDR3: CASSLGGLSNQPQHF; DNA: TGTGCCAGCAGCCTCGGGGGACTGAGTAATCAGCCCCAGCATTTT
V: TRBV30; size: NA; D: NA; J: TRBJ2-7; CDR3: CAWSVRLTEQYF; DNA: TGTGCCTGGAGTGTACGACTAACCGAGCAGTACTTC
V: TRBV5-6; size: NA; D: NA; J: TRBJ1-4; CDR3: CASSFKQGWEKLFF; DNA: TGTGCCAGCAGCTTTAAACAGGGATGGGAAAAACTGTTTTTT
V: TRBV9; size: NA; D: TRBD2; J: TRBJ2-3; CDR3: CASSSSGNERLDTQYF; DNA: TGTGCCAGCAGCTCTAGCGGGAACGAGAGGTTAGATACGCAGTATTTT
V: TRBV6-4; size: NA; D: NA; J: TRBJ2-2; CDR3: CASSDRLLTGELFF; DNA: TGTGCCAGCAGTGACAGACTTCTAACCGGGGAGCTGTTTTTT
V: TRBV19; size: NA; D: NA; J: TRBJ1-1; CDR3: CASSPGGGEAFF; DNA: TGTGCCAGTAGTCCTGGGGGGGGCGAAGCTTTCTTT
V: TRBV6-1; size: once; D: TRBD2; J: TRBJ2-2; CDR3: CASSEGGGWNTGELFF; DNA: TGTGCCAGCAGTGAAGGGGGGGGGTGGAACACCGGGGAGCTGTTTTTT
V: TRBV28; size: NA; D: TRBD1; J: TRBJ1-2; CDR3: CASSFSTGDYGYTF; DNA: TGTGCCAGCAGTTTTTCCACAGGGGACTATGGCTACACCTTC
V: TRBV4-3; size: NA; D: NA; J: TRBJ2-5; CDR3: CASSQDLGGETQYF; DNA: TGCGCCAGCAGCCAAGATCTCGGAGGCGAGACCCAGTACTTC
V: TRBV28; size: NA; D: TRBD2; J: TRBJ2-7; CDR3: CASTLGGGRLSYEQYF; DNA: TGTGCCAGCACCCTCGGGGGGGGGCGACTCTCCTACGAGCAGTACTTC
V: TRBV16; size: NA; D: TRBD2; J: TRBJ2-2; CDR3: CASSLTGSGDTGELFF; DNA: TGTGCCAGCAGCCTTACTGGTAGCGGGGACACCGGGGAGCTGTTTTTT
V: TRBV28; size: NA; D: TRBD1; J: TRBJ1-1; CDR3: CASSFGAGTGKAFF; DNA: TGTGCCAGCAGTTTTGGTGCGGGGACAGGGAAAGCTTTCTTT
V: TRBV2; size: NA; D: TRBD1; J: TRBJ1-4; CDR3: CASSEHDRGPETNEKLFF; DNA: TGTGCCAGCAGTGAGCATGACAGGGGGCCGGAGACTAATGAAAAACTGTTTTTT
V: TRBV7-8; size: NA; D: NA; J: TRBJ1-2; CDR3: CASSSLPTDYGYTF; DNA: TGTGCCAGCAGCTCCCTCCCCACAGACTATGGCTACACCTTC
V: TRBV18; size: NA; D: NA; J: TRBJ2-5; CDR3: CASSSYREETQYF; DNA: TGTGCCAGCTCATCGTACAGGGAGGAGACCCAGTACTTC
V: TRBV28; size: once; D: NA; J: TRBJ1-1; CDR3: CASSLTGNTEAFF; DNA: TGTGCCAGCAGTCTCACAGGGAACACTGAAGCTTTCTTT
V: TRBV6-1; size: NA; D: TRBD2; J: TRBJ2-7; CDR3: CASIQLAGVPYEQYF; DNA: TGTGCCAGCATTCAATTAGCGGGAGTCCCCTACGAGCAGTACTTC
V: TRBV6-5; size: NA; D: TRBD2; J: TRBJ2-5; CDR3: CASSRPGLDAETQYF; DNA: TGTGCCAGCAGCAGACCCGGACTAGATGCGGAGACCCAGTACTTC
V: TRBV4-1; size: NA; D: TRBD2; J: TRBJ2-1; CDR3: CASSPSKRELDNEQFF; DNA: TGCGCCAGCAGCCCCTCAAAGCGGGAGCTAGACAATGAGCAGTTCTTC
V: TRBV21-1; size: NA; D: NA; J: TRBJ1-2; CDR3: CASSKQEKEDRLNYGYTF; DNA: TGTGCCAGCAGCAAACAGGAGAAAGAGGACAGGCTTAACTATGGCTACACCTTC
V: TRBV10-1; size: NA; D: NA; J: TRBJ1-1; CDR3: CASSGGEGWNTEAFF; DNA: TGCGCCAGTTCCGGCGGGGAGGGTTGGAACACTGAAGCTTTCTTT
V: TRBV18; size: NA; D: TRBD1; J: TRBJ2-7; CDR3: CASWTGGHEQYF; DNA: TGTGCCAGTTGGACAGGGGGCCACGAGCAGTACTTC
V: TRBV27; size: NA; D: NA; J: TRBJ1-5; CDR3: CASSGVPYSNQPQHF; DNA: TGTGCCAGTTCAGGGGTTCCTTATAGCAATCAGCCCCAGCATTTT
V: TRBV28; size: NA; D: TRBD1; J: TRBJ1-3; CDR3: CASRPTGTSGNTIYF; DNA: TGTGCCTCCCGGCCGACAGGGACCTCTGGAAACACCATATATTTT
V: TRBV2; size: NA; D: NA; J: TRBJ2-5; CDR3: CASTRWETQYF; DNA: TGTGCCAGCACTAGGTGGGAGACCCAGTACTTC
V: TRBV25-1; size: NA; D: TRBD2; J: TRBJ2-7; CDR3: CASSDLASGSSSYEQYF; DNA: TGTGCCAGCAGTGACCTTGCTAGCGGGAGCTCCTCCTACGAGCAGTACTTC
V: TRBV30; size: NA; D: NA; J: TRBJ1-2; CDR3: CAWSGVDIYGYTF; DNA: TGTGCCTGGAGCGGTGTCGACATATATGGCTACACCTTC
V: TRBV30; size: NA; D: NA; J: TRBJ1-5; CDR3: CAWSSGGVQPQHF; DNA: TGTGCCTGGAGTAGCGGGGGGGTCCAGCCCCAGCATTTT
V: TRBV20-1; size: NA; D: NA; J: TRBJ1-5; CDR3: CSAIQGQPQHF; DNA: TGCAGTGCCATACAGGGACAGCCCCAGCATTTT
V: TRBV4-3; size: NA; D: NA; J: TRBJ2-1; CDR3: CASSQGANEQFF; DNA: TGCGCCAGCAGCCAAGGGGCGAATGAGCAGTTCTTC
V: TRBV9; size: NA; D: NA; J: TRBJ2-7; CDR3: CASSGTRVEQYF; DNA: TGTGCCAGCAGCGGGACCAGGGTCGAGCAGTACTTC
V: TRBV29-1; size: once; D: NA; J: TRBJ1-5; CDR3: CSARGSTNQPQHF; DNA: TGCAGCGCCCGGGGGAGTACCAATCAGCCCCAGCATTTT